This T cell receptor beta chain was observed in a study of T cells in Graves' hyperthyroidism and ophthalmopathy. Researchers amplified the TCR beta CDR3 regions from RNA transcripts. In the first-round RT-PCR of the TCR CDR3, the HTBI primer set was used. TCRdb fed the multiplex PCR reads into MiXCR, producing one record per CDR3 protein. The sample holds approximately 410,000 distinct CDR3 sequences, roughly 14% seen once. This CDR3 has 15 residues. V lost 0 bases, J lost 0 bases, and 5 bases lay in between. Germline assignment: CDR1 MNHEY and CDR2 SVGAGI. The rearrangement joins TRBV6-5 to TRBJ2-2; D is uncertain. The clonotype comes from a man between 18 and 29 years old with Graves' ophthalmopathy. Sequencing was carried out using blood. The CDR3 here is CASSYSNTNTGELFF. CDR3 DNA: TGTGCCAGCAGTTACTCGAACACGAACACCGGGGAGCTGTTTTTT.